This section outlines one T cell receptor beta chain sequence together with its context. V shed 2 bases and J shed 5 bases, with 13 bases lying between them. CDR3 length: 14 residues. Germline V gene data show CDR1 as SGHDT and CDR2 as YYEEEE. The PCR contained 60 Vbeta and 13 Jbeta primers. Clones were read by immunoSEQ multiplex PCR, and TCRdb kept only the in-frame ones, dropping some. The profile shows fewer than 200,000 clones, just under 80% of them singletons. The data were obtained in a study of cytomegalovirus exposure and HLA in healthy donors. Every donor was a healthy person donating bone marrow.

Sequencing input: PBMCs. The sequence came from a female donor in good health and CMV-seronegative. The chain carries TRBV5-6 and TRBJ1-2; D is ambiguous. The DNA of the CDR3 is TGTGCCAGCAGCTTACACAGCGGATGGTATGGCTACACCTTC. This encodes CASSLHSGWYGYTF.